This T cell receptor (beta chain) is from a study of T cell responses to AZD1222 COVID-19 vaccine. The overall study: Second doses were pooled across both intervals (about 4 or about 12 weeks). Broader study findings: Among those given AZD1222, only five to seven were seropositive at baseline. Only after the peak T cell response were repertoires sampled. Distributed over spike, vaccine-associated CD4 TCRs predominated at 160-218 and 743-854.

Using immunoSEQ multiplex PCR, the repertoire was profiled, and TCRdb retains in-frame clones only, with some absent. The sample lists 150,000 or so clones; around 91% were seen once. On this clone: The antigen is unknown.

CDR3 length equals 16 residues. The V gene's germline CDR1 is SGDLS and CDR2 YYNGEE. V gave up 4 bases and J gave up 0 bases; unmatched junction bases: 8. The V gene is TRBV9, the J gene TRBJ2-3, with TRBD2 matching over 7 bases. This clonotype originated in an adult in good health. Specimen: peripheral blood, collected on day 0 of AZD1222 vaccination. In DNA form, the CDR3 reads TGTGCCAGCAGCCCCGGGGTAGCGGGTAGCACAGATACGCAGTATTTT. It specifies CASSPGVAGSTDTQYF.